The clone carrying this T cell receptor beta chain showed up just a few times. What it recognizes is unknown. The data were taken from a study of identical twins. Study outcomes and limitations: Beta clonotypes that were abundant in cord blood contained fewer insertions, a pattern absent from memory repertoires.

Unique molecular identifiers were in the cDNA, with template-switch universal primer binding. TCRdb recomputed calls from the 5' RACE reads with MiXCR, one row per CDR3 protein. Among approximately 260,000 distinct CDR3 sequences, about 8.3% were seen once, and the ten largest hold 3% to 3.5%. Trimming shortened V by 6 bases and J by 0 bases, and 8 bases separated the two germline ends. The germline CDR1 and CDR2 sequences are LGHNA and YSLEER. This CDR3 region has 14 residues. These data also formed part of another study, on yellow fever vaccine responses in identical twins.

The sequenced sample consisted of CD8+ T cells sorted from blood. This chain joins TRBV4-3 and TRBJ2-2; a possible D gene is TRBD2 (5 bases). The sequence was obtained from a woman aged 18-35 years in good health. This CDR3 reads CASRSGTNTGELFF. The CDR3 region has the DNA TGCGCCAGCAGGAGCGGCACGAACACCGGGGAGCTGTTTTTT.